This TCR beta chain came from a study of blood T cell repertoires in COVID-19. This CDR3 contains 15 residues. The germline V gene has CDR1 MRHNA and CDR2 SNTAGT. The V and J ends lost 2 bases and 0 bases respectively, with 10 bases between them. Here immunoSEQ multiplex PCR was the method, and the copy in TCRdb shows in-frame clones only, minus some. The table has some 300,000 clones, about 91% seen once. Cohort 3 donors were reported recovered after two negative PCRs, clearance, or symptom resolution. The chain links TRBV6-4 to TRBJ1-1; D gene unclear. This sequence originates from a middle-aged woman who had recovered from COVID-19. The sample consisted of PBMCs or T cells enriched from blood (not recorded which). This CDR3 reads CASSDRRRMNTEAFF. CDR3 DNA: TGTGCCAGCAGTGACCGAAGGAGAATGAACACTGAAGCTTTCTTT.